A selection of T cell receptor beta chains follows, all from one sample in a study of OX40 agonist ivuxolimab in advanced cancers. Sequencing was performed with immunoSEQ multiplex PCR; in TCRdb, only in-frame clones are kept and a portion is missing. The profile shows tens of thousands of clones, roughly 88% of them singletons. Sequencing used CD4+ or CD8+ T cells sorted from blood, obtained in a trial of the OX40 agonist ivuxolimab. Every receptor here comes from an adult with an advanced solid tumor such as melanoma, head and neck, liver or kidney cancer. CDR3s include the opening cysteine and the closing phenylalanine or tryptophan. A D gene is named only where the DNA matches it firmly. Expanded clones get a size class; other rows say once, few or many, or leave the size out.

j_call | clone_size | v_call | d_call | cdr3_aa | cdr3_nt
TRBJ2-6 | - | TRBV5-1 | - | CASSSDSGANVLTF | TGCGCCAGCAGCTCGGACTCTGGGGCCAACGTCCTGACTTTC
TRBJ1-4 | - | TRBV30 | - | CAWTKYAPTNEKLFF | TGTGCCTGGACCAAATATGCGCCAACTAATGAAAAACTGTTTTTT
TRBJ2-4 | - | TRBV4-1 | - | CASSPGGGLIWAKNIQYF | TGCGCCAGCAGCCCCGGTGGAGGGCTTATCTGGGCCAAAAACATTCAGTACTTC
TRBJ1-2 | - | TRBV28 | - | CASSSTVNGYTF | TGTGCCAGCAGTTCGACAGTAAATGGCTACACCTTC
TRBJ1-6 | - | TRBV2 | - | CASSEMGGLGSPLHF | TGTGCCAGCAGTGAAATGGGAGGACTCGGGTCACCCCTCCACTTT
TRBJ2-1 | - | TRBV11-2 | TRBD2 | CASSLEGLAGKQFF | TGTGCCAGCAGCTTAGAGGGACTAGCGGGAAAGCAGTTCTTC
TRBJ1-1 | - | TRBV6-5 | - | CASSYGRGSTEAFF | TGTGCCAGCAGTTACGGGAGGGGTTCCACTGAAGCTTTCTTT
TRBJ1-1 | - | TRBV28 | TRBD1 | CASSLTGKGRRGTEAFF | TGTGCCAGCAGTCTGACAGGGAAAGGGAGAAGAGGCACTGAAGCTTTCTTT
TRBJ2-1 | - | TRBV6-4 | - | CASSDSGSYNEQFF | TGTGCCAGCAGTGACTCCGGCAGCTACAATGAGCAGTTCTTC
TRBJ2-2 | - | TRBV5-1 | - | CASSLDTGNPGELFF | TGCGCCAGCAGCTTGGACACAGGGAACCCCGGGGAGCTGTTTTTT
TRBJ2-1 | - | TRBV6-5 | - | CASSYSPGDNEQFF | TGTGCCAGCAGTTACTCTCCGGGGGACAATGAGCAGTTCTTC
TRBJ2-1 | - | TRBV10-3 | TRBD1 | CAISDRDRGIDEQFF | TGTGCCATCAGTGACCGGGACAGGGGGATTGATGAGCAGTTCTTC
TRBJ2-2 | - | TRBV27 | - | CASSPGAGGGTGELFF | TGTGCCAGCAGCCCTGGGGCAGGGGGAGGAACCGGGGAGCTGTTTTTT
TRBJ1-3 | - | TRBV5-1 | - | CASSLGRTVSGNTIYF | TGCGCCAGCAGCTTGGGAAGGACGGTCTCTGGAAACACCATATATTTT
TRBJ1-2 | once | TRBV18 | - | CASSPPSMGTYGYTF | TGTGCCAGCTCACCACCGAGTATGGGGACCTATGGCTACACCTTC
TRBJ1-2 | once | TRBV5-1 | TRBD1 | CASSLGDRDYGYTF | TGCGCCAGCAGCTTGGGGGACAGGGACTATGGCTACACCTTC
TRBJ1-4 | - | TRBV2 | - | CASRIGAIYEKLFF | TGTGCCAGCAGGATCGGGGCCATCTATGAAAAACTGTTTTTT
TRBJ1-6 | - | TRBV7-9 | - | CASSLSWANSPLHF | TGTGCCAGCAGCTTAAGCTGGGCTAATTCACCCCTCCACTTT
TRBJ2-1 | - | TRBV5-1 | - | CASSLGAANNEQFF | TGCGCCAGCAGCTTGGGGGCAGCGAACAATGAGCAGTTCTTC
TRBJ1-2 | - | TRBV5-4 | TRBD1 | CASSLGGQGAANYGYTF | TGTGCCAGCAGCTTGGGGGGACAGGGGGCCGCTAACTATGGCTACACCTTC
TRBJ1-5 | - | TRBV16 | - | CASSPTGVGVDQPQHF | TGTGCCAGCAGCCCAACGGGTGTGGGGGTTGACCAGCCCCAGCATTTT
TRBJ2-1 | - | TRBV6-4 | TRBD2 | CASRFFPWVAGGNNEQFF | TGTGCCAGCAGGTTTTTCCCCTGGGTTGCGGGAGGGAACAATGAGCAGTTCTTC
TRBJ2-7 | - | TRBV6-6 | TRBD1 | CASRLGTGGRYEQYF | TGTGCCAGCAGACTGGGGACAGGGGGCAGGTACGAGCAGTACTTC
TRBJ2-3 | - | TRBV5-6 | - | CASSNRDSSVGDTQYF | TGTGCCAGCAGCAACCGGGACTCCTCGGTTGGAGATACGCAGTATTTT
TRBJ2-1 | few | TRBV7-9 | - | CASSFINEQFF | TGTGCCAGCAGCTTTATAAATGAGCAGTTCTTC
TRBJ1-2 | once | TRBV10-3 | - | CAITSNGGRGYTF | TGTGCCATCACCAGCAATGGAGGTCGCGGCTACACCTTC
TRBJ1-1 | - | TRBV29-1 | TRBD1 | CSAWTGGGNTEAFF | TGCAGCGCATGGACAGGGGGCGGGAACACTGAAGCTTTCTTT
TRBJ2-3 | - | TRBV7-2 | - | CASSYLGGSTDTQYF | TGTGCCAGCAGCTACCTGGGGGGTAGCACAGATACGCAGTATTTT
TRBJ2-7 | - | TRBV25-1 | - | CASSDRGLSYEQYF | TGTGCCAGCAGTGATAGGGGACTCTCCTACGAGCAGTACTTC
TRBJ2-1 | - | TRBV7-2 | TRBD2 | CASSLRGRGLAGGHNEQFF | TGTGCCAGCAGCTTACGCGGCAGGGGACTAGCGGGGGGGCACAATGAGCAGTTCTTC
TRBJ1-1 | - | TRBV5-4 | - | CASSATVMNTEAFF | TGTGCCAGCAGCGCAACAGTTATGAACACTGAAGCTTTCTTT
TRBJ1-4 | - | TRBV6-5 | TRBD1 | CASSYRRGQFGLFF | TGTGCCAGCAGTTACCGCAGGGGACAGTTCGGACTGTTTTTT
TRBJ2-6 | - | TRBV9 | - | CASSVVPRIRVSGANVLTF | TGTGCCAGCAGCGTAGTGCCAAGGATTCGGGTCTCTGGGGCCAACGTCCTGACTTTC
TRBJ2-7 | once | TRBV7-3 | - | CASSLGGDYEQHF | TGTGCCAGCAGCTTAGGGGGAGACTACGAGCAGCACTTC
TRBJ1-2 | - | TRBV19 | - | CASRTRGDYGYTF | TGTGCCAGCAGGACGAGGGGCGACTATGGCTACACCTTC
TRBJ2-6 | - | TRBV5-8 | - | CASSLGGSGANVLTF | TGTGCCAGCAGCCTGGGGGGCTCTGGGGCCAACGTCCTGACTTTC
TRBJ1-5 | few | TRBV15 | - | CATSRGSSNQPQHF | TGTGCCACCAGCAGAGGCAGTAGCAATCAGCCCCAGCATTTT
TRBJ1-5 | - | TRBV10-2 | - | CASSLGLGNQPQHF | TGCGCCAGCAGTTTGGGGCTTGGCAATCAGCCCCAGCATTTT
TRBJ1-1 | - | TRBV5-1 | TRBD1 | CASSSGGWTEAFF | TGCGCCAGCAGCTCAGGGGGCTGGACTGAAGCTTTCTTT
TRBJ1-5 | - | TRBV7-2 | - | CASSLDRGNQPQHF | TGTGCCAGCAGCTTAGATAGGGGCAATCAGCCCCAGCATTTT
TRBJ2-7 | - | TRBV28 | TRBD2 | CASSLPGGSSYEQYF | TGTGCCAGCAGCTTACCGGGGGGGAGCTCCTACGAGCAGTACTTC
TRBJ1-2 | - | TRBV20-1 | - | CSASDNGYTF | TGCAGTGCTAGTGATAATGGCTACACCTTC
TRBJ2-3 | once | TRBV11-2 | TRBD2 | CASSLGLAGVDTQYF | TGTGCCAGCAGCTTGGGACTAGCGGGCGTAGATACGCAGTATTTT
TRBJ1-2 | - | TRBV4-3 | - | CASSQEPGSSYGYTF | TGCGCCAGCAGCCAAGAACCGGGGTCAAGCTATGGCTACACCTTC
TRBJ1-5 | - | TRBV7-9 | TRBD1 | CASSLSDRAQPQHF | TGTGCCAGCAGCTTATCGGACAGGGCACAGCCCCAGCATTTT
TRBJ1-1 | - | TRBV18 | TRBD1 | CASSPGQGATEAFF | TGTGCCAGCTCACCGGGACAGGGAGCGACTGAAGCTTTCTTT
TRBJ2-3 | - | TRBV27 | TRBD1 | CASSPPGTGLPDTQYF | TGTGCCAGCAGTCCCCCCGGGACAGGGCTCCCAGATACGCAGTATTTT
TRBJ1-4 | few | TRBV2 | TRBD1 | CASSVRGHGEKLFF | TGTGCCAGCAGCGTCAGGGGGCATGGAGAAAAACTGTTTTTT
TRBJ2-1 | - | TRBV14 | - | CASSQETSWNEQFF | TGTGCCAGCAGCCAAGAGACTAGTTGGAATGAGCAGTTCTTC
TRBJ2-1 | - | TRBV13 | TRBD2 | CASSLASGRMSNEQFF | TGTGCCAGCAGCTTAGCTAGCGGGAGGATGAGCAATGAGCAGTTCTTC
TRBJ1-2 | - | TRBV18 | - | CASSPLAAGSNYGYTF | TGTGCCAGCTCACCACTTGCGGCAGGCTCCAACTATGGCTACACCTTC
TRBJ2-5 | - | TRBV5-1 | TRBD2 | CASSLFGREALQETQYF | TGCGCCAGCAGCTTGTTTGGGCGGGAGGCGTTACAAGAGACCCAGTACTTC
TRBJ2-3 | - | TRBV28 | - | CASSQPDTQYF | TGTGCCAGCAGCCAACCAGATACGCAGTATTTT
TRBJ2-3 | once | TRBV7-2 | TRBD2 | CASSQTSGSTDTQYF | TGTGCCAGCAGCCAGACTAGCGGGAGCACAGATACGCAGTATTTT
TRBJ1-4 | - | TRBV11-2 | TRBD1 | CASSKSQGARKEKLFF | TGTGCCAGCAGCAAGTCACAGGGGGCCCGGAAAGAAAAACTGTTTTTT
TRBJ1-2 | - | TRBV10-1 | TRBD1 | CASSDGTGAIYGYTF | TGCGCCAGCAGTGACGGGACAGGGGCGATTTATGGCTACACCTTC
TRBJ1-1 | - | TRBV6-6 | - | CASSGPGVEAFF | TGTGCCAGCAGTGGACCGGGAGTTGAAGCTTTCTTT